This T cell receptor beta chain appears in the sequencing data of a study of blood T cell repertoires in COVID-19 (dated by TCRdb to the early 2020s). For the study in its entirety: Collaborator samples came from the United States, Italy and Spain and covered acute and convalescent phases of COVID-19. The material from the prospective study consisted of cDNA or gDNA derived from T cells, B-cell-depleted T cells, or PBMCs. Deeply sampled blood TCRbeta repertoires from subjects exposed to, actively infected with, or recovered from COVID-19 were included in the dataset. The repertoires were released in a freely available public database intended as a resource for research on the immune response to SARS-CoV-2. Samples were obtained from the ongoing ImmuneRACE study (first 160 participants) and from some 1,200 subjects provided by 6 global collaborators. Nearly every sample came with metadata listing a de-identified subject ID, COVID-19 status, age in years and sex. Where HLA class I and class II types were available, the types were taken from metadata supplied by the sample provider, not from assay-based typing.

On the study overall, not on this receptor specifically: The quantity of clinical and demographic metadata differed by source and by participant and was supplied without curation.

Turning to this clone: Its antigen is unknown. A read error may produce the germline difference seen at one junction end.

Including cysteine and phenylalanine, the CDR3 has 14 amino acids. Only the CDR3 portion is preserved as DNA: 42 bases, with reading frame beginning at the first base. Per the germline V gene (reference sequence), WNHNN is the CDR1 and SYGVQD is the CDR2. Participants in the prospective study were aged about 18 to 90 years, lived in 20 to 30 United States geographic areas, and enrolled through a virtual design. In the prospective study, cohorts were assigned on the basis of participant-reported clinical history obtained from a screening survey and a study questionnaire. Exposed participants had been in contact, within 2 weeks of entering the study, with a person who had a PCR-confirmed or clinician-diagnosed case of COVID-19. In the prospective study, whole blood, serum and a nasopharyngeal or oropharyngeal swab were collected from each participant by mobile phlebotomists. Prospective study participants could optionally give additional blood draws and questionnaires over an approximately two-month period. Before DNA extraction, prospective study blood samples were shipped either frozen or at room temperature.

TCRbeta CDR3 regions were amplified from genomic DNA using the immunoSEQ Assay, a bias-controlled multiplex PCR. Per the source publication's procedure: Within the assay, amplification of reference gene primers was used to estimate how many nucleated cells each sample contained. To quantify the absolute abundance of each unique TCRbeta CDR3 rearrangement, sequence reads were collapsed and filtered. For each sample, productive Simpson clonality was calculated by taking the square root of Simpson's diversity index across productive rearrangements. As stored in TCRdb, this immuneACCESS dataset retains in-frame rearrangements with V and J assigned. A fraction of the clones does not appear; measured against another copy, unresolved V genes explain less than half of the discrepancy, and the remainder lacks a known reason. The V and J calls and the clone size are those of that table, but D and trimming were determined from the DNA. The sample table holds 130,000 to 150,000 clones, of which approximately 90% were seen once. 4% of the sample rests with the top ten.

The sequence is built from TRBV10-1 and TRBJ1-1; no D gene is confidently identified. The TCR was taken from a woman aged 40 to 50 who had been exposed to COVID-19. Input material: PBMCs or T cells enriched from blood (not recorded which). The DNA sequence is TGCGCCAGCGGTGATTCGGGGATGGGCACTGAAGCTTTCTTT. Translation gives CASGDSGMGTEAFF.